Following are 6 T cell receptor beta chains from one sample sequenced in a study of blood T cell repertoires in COVID-19. The assay was immunoSEQ multiplex PCR, and TCRdb's table has in-frame clones only and misses some. Among 80,000 to 100,000 clones listed, just over 90% were seen once. Source material: peripheral blood. All receptors derive from a man in his fifties or sixties with acute or convalescent COVID-19.

The chain carries TRBV27 and TRBJ1-2, with TRBD1 matching over 8 bases. The ends lost 8 bases at V and 6 bases at J; junction bases unmatched: 8. Germline lookup yields CDR1 MNHEY and CDR2 SMNVEV (reference sequence). The CDR3 runs to 13 residues. The CDR3 nucleotides read TGTGCCAGCGGAAACAGGGGGGCCGATGGCTACACCTTC. This gives the protein CASGNRGADGYTF.

The V and J genes are TRBV12-3 or TRBV12-4 and TRBJ1-1, with D tentatively TRBD1 (5 bases). The length of the CDR3 is 13 residues. With 5 bases removed from V and 5 bases from J, the gap between germline ends came to 12 bases. CDR3 in amino acids: CASSTNQGTEAFF. The CDR3 nucleotides read TGTGCCAGCAGTACGAACCAGGGAACTGAAGCTTTCTTT.

In DNA, the CDR3 is TGTGCTAGTGGCCTTACAGGGGTTGACAATGAGCAGTTCTTC. Its protein is CASGLTGVDNEQFF. The chain joins TRBV12-5 to TRBJ2-1; the match to TRBD1 covers 7 bases. Germline V gene sequence: CDR1 LGHNT, CDR2 FRNRAP. The CDR3 is 14 residues long. Trimming removed 6 bases from V and 5 bases from J; junction bases left unmatched: 7.

The chain is built from TRBV3-1 (or the pseudogene TRBV3-2) and TRBJ1-5, with a tentative D call TRBD1 (5 bases). The CDR3 has 15 amino acids. Per germline, CDR1 LGHDT and CDR2 YNNKEL (reference sequence). The V end lost 5 bases, the J end lost 7 bases, and 18 bases lay between the germline ends. In DNA form, the CDR3 reads TGTGCCAGCAGCTTTGGCGGGGGGGGAGAACAGCCCCAGCATTTT. It yields the protein CASSFGGGGEQPQHF.

This chain connects TRBV3-1 (or the pseudogene TRBV3-2) to TRBJ1-1; TRBD1 agrees at 7 bases. This CDR3 region has 16 residues. Looked up from germline, CDR1 is LGHDT and CDR2 is YNNKEL (reference sequence). V lost 4 bases and J lost 0; bases outside the gene matches: 8. The CDR3 loop is CASSPIGTALNTEAFF. In nucleotides, the CDR3 is TGTGCCAGCAGCCCGATTGGGACAGCATTGAACACTGAAGCTTTCTTT.

The chain is built from TRBV19 and TRBJ1-2; possible D gene TRBD1, 6 bases. This CDR3 is 16 amino acids long. The germline gives CDR1 LNHDA, CDR2 SQIVND (reference sequence). Trimming cost V 6 bases and J 2 bases, with 19 bases left between them. The CDR3: CASRIAPGQGNYGYTF. The CDR3 nucleotides are TGTGCCAGTAGGATCGCCCCAGGGCAGGGGAACTATGGCTACACCTTC.